These 17 T cell receptor beta chains were all obtained from the same sample, sequenced in a study of blood T cells in healthy people across ages. Alongside a J-beta primer mix, a sample-barcoded 5' primer served in a second PCR lasting about 7 to 11 cycles. TCRdb passed the 5' RACE reads through MiXCR, listing each CDR3 protein once. The sample yields hundreds of thousands of distinct CDR3 sequences, approximately 30% seen once. Material: blood. These TCRs come from a woman of 80 years or more in good health.

This clonotype was observed at least ten times. The chain recombines TRBV6-2 or TRBV6-3 with TRBJ2-7, with TRBD1 matching 8 bases. Germline CDR1 and CDR2: MNHEY and SVGEGT. The CDR3 is made up of 15 amino acids. With 4 bases clipped from V and 6 bases from J, the junction kept 11 bases outside the gene matches. This chain's CDR3 is CASSSGQVIGSEQYF. Written as DNA, the CDR3 is TGTGCCAGCAGTTCGGGACAGGTTATAGGCTCCGAGCAGTACTTC.

This clonotype was recorded many times. V usage is TRBV5-6 and J usage is TRBJ2-1; tentative D call: TRBD2 (6 bases). CDR1 SGHDT and CDR2 YYEEEE come from the germline V gene. V gave up 5 bases and J gave up 6 bases, with 15 bases separating them. The length of the CDR3 is 14 residues. CDR3 region: CASRMRGFRNEQFF. DNA for the CDR3: TGTGCCAGCAGGATGCGGGGCTTTCGCAATGAGCAGTTCTTC. Full variable domain (outside the CDR3, taken from reference TRBV5-6 and TRBJ2-1): DAGVTQSPTHLIKTRGQQVTLRCSPKSGHDTVSWYQQALGQGPQFIFQYYEEEERQRGNFPDRFSGHQFPNYSSELNVNALLLGDSALYLCASRMRGFRNEQFFGPGTRLTVL.

The count of this clonotype is one. The V and J genes are TRBV12-3 or TRBV12-4 and TRBJ2-2; a possible D gene is TRBD2 (5 bases). V was pared by 2 bases and J by 7 bases, with 17 bases between. The CDR3 consists of 16 residues. CDR3 nucleotides: TGTGCCAGCAGTTTATCGCCGGGGAGCCGTAACGGGGAGCTGTTTTTT. Protein sequence: CASSLSPGSRNGELFF.

The V call is TRBV28, the J call TRBJ2-7, with D perhaps TRBD1 (6 bases). The germline V gene has CDR1 MDHEN and CDR2 SYDVKM. The CDR3 has 15 amino acids. The V gene lost 2 bases and the J gene lost 7 bases, with 18 bases spanning the gap. CDR3 sequence reads: CASSLAGQGISEQYF. CDR3 sequence (DNA): TGTGCCAGCAGTTTAGCAGGGCAGGGGATTTCGGAGCAGTACTTC.

This chain links TRBV29-1 with TRBJ2-5, with D tentatively TRBD1 (5 bases). Germline CDR1 SQVTM, CDR2 ANQGSEA. There are 13 residues in the CDR3. Trimming took 3 bases from V and 5 from J, leaving 13 bases between them. CDR3 amino acids: CSVDQGLRETQYF. For the CDR3, the DNA is TGCAGCGTTGATCAGGGCCTCCGGGAGACCCAGTACTTC. The full variable domain, completed using reference TRBV29-1 and TRBJ2-5, is SAVISQKPSRDICQRGTSLTIQCQVDSQVTMMFWYRQQPGQSLTLIATANQGSEATYESGFVIDKFPISRPNLTFSTLTVSNMSPEDSSIYLCSVDQGLRETQYFGPGTRLLVL.

This clonotype was counted between two and nine times. A much larger clone differs by one base, so this may be a read error. The rearrangement uses TRBV7-2 and TRBJ2-7; D possibly matches TRBD1 or TRBD2 (6 bases each). Germline lookup yields CDR1 SGHTA and CDR2 FQGNSA. The length of the CDR3 is 13 residues. Trimming took off 2 bases at V and 7 bases at J, with 12 bases between the two ends. This CDR3 reads CASSLLGGHEQYF. The CDR3 coding sequence is TGTGCCAGCAGCTTATTGGGGGGCCATGAGCAGTACTTC.

The sample holds many counts of this clonotype. This chain uses TRBV5-1 with TRBJ1-2, with D uncertain. Germline CDR1 and CDR2: SGHRS and YFSETQ. The CDR3 totals 13 residues. V was clipped by 2 bases and J by 7 bases, with 12 bases between them. As DNA, the CDR3 is TGCGCCAGCAGCTTACGTCCAGAGGGTGGCTACACCTTC. Its protein is CASSLRPEGGYTF.

This clonotype occurred a few times. A single base separates this from a much larger clone, so it may be a read error. The rearrangement links TRBV5-1 to TRBJ2-1, with D perhaps matching TRBD2 (6 bases). The length of the CDR3 is 14 residues. The germline CDR1 and CDR2 sequences are SGHRS and YFSETQ. V lost 4 bases, J lost 6 bases, and 14 bases lay in between. CDR3 sequence reads: CASSAGTGVNEQFF. The CDR3 DNA reads as TGCGCCAGCAGCGCCGGGACTGGCGTCAATGAGCAGTTCTTC.

A note on this clonotype: A clone one base away is much larger, so this may be a read error. The rearrangement uses TRBV5-1 and TRBJ2-1; 8 nucleotides line up with TRBD2. V dropped 7 bases and J dropped 13; count of bases not matched to a gene: 19. The CDR3 spans 15 residues. In germline, CDR1 is SGHRS, CDR2 YFSETQ. The CDR3 nucleotides read TGCGCCAGCTCTCCTCGGGGGGGGCTGGTAGAGACCCAGTTCTTC. Translation gives CASSPRGGLVETQFF.

A remark on this clonotype: A read error may explain this, as a much larger clone is one base away. The rearrangement joins TRBV9 to TRBJ2-3, with D perhaps TRBD1 or TRBD2 (6 bases each). Germline V gene sequence: CDR1 SGDLS, CDR2 YYNGEE. V lost 3 bases and J 4 bases, leaving 21 bases between the germline ends. This CDR3 has 17 residues. The CDR3 region is CASSATNRDSSADTQYF. The CDR3 DNA follows: TGTGCCAGCAGCGCAACGAACAGGGACTCGAGCGCAGATACGCAGTATTTT.

The J gene is TRBJ1-2, the V gene TRBV20-1; tentative D call: TRBD1 (6 bases). Germline CDR1 reads DFQATT; CDR2 reads SNEGSKA (reference sequence). This CDR3 is built from 12 residues. V was trimmed by 6 bases and J by 3 bases, leaving 11 bases between them. CDR3 residues: CSAYREDYGYTF. The DNA of the CDR3 is TGCAGTGCCTACAGGGAGGACTATGGCTACACCTTC.

This clonotype was counted many times. V and J are TRBV7-8 and TRBJ1-2, with D unclear. The V gene lost 2 bases and the J gene lost 0 bases, with 4 bases spanning the gap. This CDR3 has 13 amino acids. Germline CDR1 reads SGHVS; CDR2 reads FQNEAQ. Here the CDR3 reads CASSLNSNYGYTF. CDR3 in DNA: TGTGCCAGCAGCTTAAACTCTAACTATGGCTACACCTTC.

This clonotype has just a few counts. The V and J genes are TRBV2 and TRBJ1-1; the D gene is possibly TRBD1 (5 bases). Germline CDR1 and CDR2: SNHLY and FYNNEI. V shed 2 bases and J shed 5 bases, with 12 bases lying between them. This CDR3 region has 14 residues. The CDR3 sequence: CASSERQGRTEAFF. In DNA form, the CDR3 reads TGTGCCAGCAGTGAACGGCAGGGAAGAACTGAAGCTTTCTTT. Based on the CDR3 plus reference TRBV2 and TRBJ1-1, the full variable domain is EPEVTQTPSHQVTQMGQEVILRCVPISNHLYFYWYRQILGQKVEFLVSFYNNEISEKSEIFDDQFSVERPDGSNFTLKIRSTKLEDSAMYFCASSERQGRTEAFFGQGTRLTVV.

At least ten counts were recorded for this clonotype. This rearrangement joins TRBV27 to TRBJ2-7, with 7 positions matching TRBD1. J gave up 3 bases and V 3 bases, and 8 bases lay outside the gene matches. This CDR3 has 15 residues. Germline CDR1 reads MNHEY; CDR2 reads SMNVEV (reference sequence). CDR3 nucleotide sequence: TGTGCCAGCAGTTTTTCGGGGCAGGGGGTCTACGAGCAGTACTTC. Translated, it gives CASSFSGQGVYEQYF.

This clonotype was seen ten or more times. This rearrangement joins TRBV7-2 to TRBJ1-1; the D is unclear. This CDR3 has 14 amino acids. V lost 6 bases and J 1 base, leaving 12 bases between the germline ends. Germline lookup yields CDR1 SGHTA and CDR2 FQGNSA. CDR3 protein: CASSSSWGNTEAFF. CDR3 coding DNA: TGTGCCAGCAGTTCGTCGTGGGGGAACACTGAAGCTTTCTTT. The full variable domain, completed using reference TRBV7-2 and TRBJ1-1, is GAGVSQSPSNKVTEKGKDVELRCDPISGHTALYWYRQSLGQGLEFLIYFQGNSAPDKSGLPSDRFSAERTGGSVSTLTIQRTQQEDSAVYLCASSSSWGNTEAFFGQGTRLTVV.

For this clonotype: With a much larger clone just one base away, this may be a read error. J is TRBJ2-3 and V is TRBV9, with D maybe TRBD2 (6 bases). Germline V gives CDR1 SGDLS, CDR2 YYNGEE. V was pared by 3 bases and J by 8 bases, with 10 bases between. The CDR3 extends over 12 amino acids. The CDR3 protein is CASSAWGGTQYF. The CDR3, as DNA: TGTGCCAGCAGCGCATGGGGAGGTACGCAGTATTTT.

This clonotype was picked up a small number of times. J is TRBJ2-6 and V is TRBV19; D might be TRBD1 (6 bases). V shed 6 bases and J shed 2 bases, with 11 bases lying between them. The CDR3 loop spans 15 amino acids. Germline V gene data show CDR1 as LNHDA and CDR2 as SQIVND (reference sequence). CDR3 sequence (DNA): TGTGCCAGTAGGAATACAGGGACTGGGGCCAACGTCCTGACTTTC. This codes for CASRNTGTGANVLTF. Full variable domain (remainder filled in from reference TRBV19 and TRBJ2-6): DGGITQSPKYLFRKEGQNVTLSCEQNLNHDAMYWYRQDPGQGLRLIYYSQIVNDFQKGDIAEGYSVSREKKESFPLTVTSAQKNPTAFYLCASRNTGTGANVLTFGAGSRLTVL.